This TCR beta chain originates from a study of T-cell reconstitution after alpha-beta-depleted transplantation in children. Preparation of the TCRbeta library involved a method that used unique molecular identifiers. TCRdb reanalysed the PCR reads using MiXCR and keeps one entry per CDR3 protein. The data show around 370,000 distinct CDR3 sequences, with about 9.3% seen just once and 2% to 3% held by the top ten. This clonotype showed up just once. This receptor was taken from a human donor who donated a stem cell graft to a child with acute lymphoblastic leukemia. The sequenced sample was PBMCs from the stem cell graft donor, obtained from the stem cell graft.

The chain's CDR3 is CSVEDAYSSYNEQFF. In DNA, the CDR3 is TGCAGCGTTGAAGACGCCTACAGCTCCTACAATGAGCAGTTCTTC. The rearrangement joins TRBV29-1 to TRBJ2-1; no clear D. This CDR3 is built from 15 residues. Germline V CDR1 and CDR2: SQVTM, ANQGSEA. The V gene lost 0 bases and the J gene lost 0 bases, with 9 bases spanning the gap.